Listed here are 2 T cell receptor beta chains from one sample, sequenced in a study of regulatory T cells in long-lasting Graves disease. Arm-PCR of CDR3 regions with iRepertoire HTBI primers generated TCR beta libraries. TCRdb redid the calling of the multiplex PCR reads with MiXCR, one entry per CDR3 protein. This sample carries some 500,000 distinct CDR3 sequences, 13% of them seen once, and the ten largest clones take roughly 10%. Regarding time point: newly diagnosed GD, antithyroid drugs for less than 3 months. The authors made the TCR library using RNA they extracted from PBMCs. These same records also appear under a second study, on T cells in Graves' hyperthyroidism and ophthalmopathy.

Sequences were derived from peripheral blood mononuclear cells (PBMCs), sampled at new diagnosis, from a patient treated with antithyroid drugs. These receptors were taken from a man aged 25 to 40 with Graves disease.

Points on this clonotype: A clone one base away is much larger, so this may be a read error. The chain carries TRBV7-9 and TRBJ2-1, with D hard to call. Germline assignment: CDR1 SEHNR and CDR2 FQNEAQ (reference sequence). Between the trimmed V and J ends, which lost 5 bases and 6 bases, there was a span of 5 bases. The CDR3 length is 11 residues. DNA for the CDR3: TGTGCCAGCAGCGTACTCAATGAGCAGTTCTTC. This sequence encodes CASSVLNEQFF.

This clonotype showed up many times. V is TRBV12-3 or TRBV12-4 and J is TRBJ1-1; D unresolved. The CDR3 runs 10 residues. Trimming cost V 6 bases and J 11 bases, with 10 bases left between them. The CDR3 reads CASSNIQAFF. The CDR3 DNA sequence: TGTGCCAGCAGCAATATACAGGCTTTCTTT.